This is a list of T cell receptor beta chains from one sample in a study of early T cells in non-severe SARS-CoV-2 infection. From the 5' RACE reads, TCRdb called clonotypes with MiXCR, one entry per CDR3 protein. In the table there are about 69,000 distinct CDR3 sequences, roughly 9.5% of which are singletons. The source material was whole blood. Receptors were obtained from an adult who was a healthcare worker with PCR-confirmed SARS-CoV-2 infection or an uninfected control (not recorded which). Both conserved end residues are part of each CDR3. D genes are given only for firm matches. Clone size is given for some rows only: seen once, a few or many times, or a class if the clone is expanded.

v_call	d_call	clone_size	j_call	cdr3_aa	cdr3_nt
TRBV7-2	TRBD1	many	TRBJ2-3	CASSLVLQGAGDTQYF	TGTGCCAGCAGCTTAGTACTCCAGGGGGCGGGAGATACGCAGTATTTT
TRBV30	NA	NA	TRBJ1-2	CAWSVLVRNYGYTF	TGTGCCTGGAGTGTATTAGTCCGGAACTATGGCTACACCTTC
TRBV20-1	TRBD2	NA	TRBJ2-7	CSASPGLAGTYEQYF	TGCAGTGCTTCACCCGGACTAGCGGGGACCTACGAGCAGTACTTC
TRBV12-5	NA	few	TRBJ2-6	CASATWGAGANVLTF	TGTGCTAGTGCCACGTGGGGGGCTGGGGCCAACGTCCTGACTTTC
TRBV29-1	NA	NA	TRBJ2-5	CSVEQGSQETQYF	TGCAGCGTTGAACAGGGGTCCCAAGAGACCCAGTACTTC
TRBV27	TRBD2	NA	TRBJ2-7	CASSLSVGTSGVGAQYF	TGTGCCAGCAGTTTAAGCGTTGGGACTAGCGGGGTAGGTGCGCAGTACTTC
TRBV19	TRBD1	many	TRBJ1-2	CASSMDRGNYGYTF	TGTGCCAGTAGTATGGACAGGGGTAACTATGGCTACACCTTC
TRBV6-1	TRBD2	many	TRBJ2-3	CASSRGGSSDTQYF	TGTGCCAGCAGTCGCGGGGGGTCCTCAGATACGCAGTATTTT
TRBV18	NA	many	TRBJ1-4	CASSPGTASGNEKLFF	TGTGCCAGCTCACCAGGGACTGCCTCGGGCAATGAAAAACTGTTTTTT
TRBV20-1	NA	NA	TRBJ2-3	CSARERLGVAEEPQYF	TGCAGTGCTAGAGAGAGACTGGGGGTAGCAGAGGAACCGCAGTATTTT
TRBV6-6	TRBD1	few	TRBJ1-1	CASSHHNRDRRSGAFF	TGTGCCAGCAGTCACCATAACCGGGACAGGCGATCGGGAGCTTTCTTT
TRBV11-3	TRBD1	many	TRBJ2-3	CASSISRQGTSTDTQYF	TGTGCCAGCAGCATATCCCGACAGGGAACTAGCACAGATACGCAGTATTTT
TRBV18	TRBD2	few	TRBJ2-1	CASSPPGSGSHNEQFF	TGTGCCAGCTCACCACCGGGTAGCGGGAGCCACAATGAGCAGTTCTTC
TRBV15	TRBD1	many	TRBJ2-1	CATSRELSGTGLNEQFF	TGTGCCACCAGCAGAGAGCTCTCCGGGACAGGTCTCAATGAGCAGTTCTTC
TRBV7-3	TRBD2	many	TRBJ2-1	CASSLGGGDEQFF	TGTGCCAGCAGCTTAGGGGGAGGGGATGAGCAGTTCTTC
TRBV10-1	NA	many	TRBJ2-7	CASTPYEQYF	TGCGCCAGCACACCCTACGAGCAGTACTTC
TRBV20-1	TRBD2	few	TRBJ2-1	CSAKVYSGSRYNEQFF	TGCAGTGCGAAGGTGTATAGCGGGAGTAGGTACAATGAGCAGTTCTTC
TRBV19	NA	few	TRBJ2-1	CASSNFGTERGNEQFF	TGTGCCAGTAGTAATTTTGGGACTGAAAGGGGCAATGAGCAGTTCTTC
TRBV5-1	NA	NA	TRBJ1-1	CASSLDSGRTEVFF	TGCGCCAGCAGCTTGGATAGTGGTCGGACTGAAGTTTTCTTT
TRBV20-1	TRBD1	many	TRBJ1-3	CSASEHGTGGNTIYF	TGCAGTGCTAGTGAACACGGGACAGGCGGAAACACCATATATTTT
TRBV5-1	NA	many	TRBJ2-1	CASSFLNEQFF	TGCGCCAGCAGCTTTCTTAATGAGCAGTTCTTC
TRBV20-1	NA	few	TRBJ1-2	CSARDPQERGYTF	TGCAGTGCTAGAGATCCCCAGGAGCGTGGCTACACCTTC